The T cell receptor (beta chain) described here comes from a study of shared clonotypes between healthy human individuals. Study-wide findings and caveats: A small donor pool kept down the genetic and exposure-history diversity that was represented. Generally, naive subsets (rather than memory subsets) showed larger estimated richness. With four donors compared, roughly 5% of naive CD4 clonotypes were shared.

Naive CD8 populations comprised CD45RO-negative cells positively selected for CCR7, excluding terminally differentiated effector memory CD45RA+ cells. A word on this clone: Antigen: not known. Other nucleotide sequences in the sample specify the same CDR3.

Across several immunoSEQ plates, the genomic DNA of each subset was split evenly. Using immunoSEQ multiplex PCR, the repertoire was profiled, and TCRdb retains in-frame clones only, with some absent. The repertoire holds about 2 million clones, with approximately 94% as singletons. This TCR came from a man aged 18 to 35 in good health. Material: naive CD8+ T cells sorted from blood.

The CDR3 region has the DNA TGTGCCAGCAGCCTGGGCGGGGTCTCCTACGAGCAGTACTTC. It translates to CASSLGGVSYEQYF. V is TRBV5-6 and J is TRBJ2-7; possibly TRBD2 for D (6 bases). Between the trimmed V and J ends, which lost 4 bases and 0 bases, there was a span of 11 bases. The CDR3 spans 14 residues. Germline V gene sequence: CDR1 SGHDT, CDR2 YYEEEE.